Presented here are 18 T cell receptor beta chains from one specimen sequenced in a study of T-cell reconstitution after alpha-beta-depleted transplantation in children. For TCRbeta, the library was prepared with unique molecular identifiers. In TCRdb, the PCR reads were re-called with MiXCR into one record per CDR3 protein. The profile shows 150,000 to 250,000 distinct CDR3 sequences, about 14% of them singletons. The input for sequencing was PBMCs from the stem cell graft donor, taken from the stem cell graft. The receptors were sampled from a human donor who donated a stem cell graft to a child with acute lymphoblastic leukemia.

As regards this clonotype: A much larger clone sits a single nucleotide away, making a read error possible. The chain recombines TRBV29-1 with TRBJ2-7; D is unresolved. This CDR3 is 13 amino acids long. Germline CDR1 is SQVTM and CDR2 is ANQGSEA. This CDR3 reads CSVEDPISYEQHF. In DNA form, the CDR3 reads TGCAGCGTTGAAGATCCCATTTCCTACGAGCAGCACTTC.

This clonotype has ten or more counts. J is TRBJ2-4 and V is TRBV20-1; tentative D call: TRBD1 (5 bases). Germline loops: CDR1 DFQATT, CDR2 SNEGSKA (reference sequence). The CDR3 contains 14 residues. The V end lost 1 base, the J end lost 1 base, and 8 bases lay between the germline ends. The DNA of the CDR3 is TGCAGTGCTAGAGTCAACAGGGCCAAAAACATTCAGTACTTC. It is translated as CSARVNRAKNIQYF.

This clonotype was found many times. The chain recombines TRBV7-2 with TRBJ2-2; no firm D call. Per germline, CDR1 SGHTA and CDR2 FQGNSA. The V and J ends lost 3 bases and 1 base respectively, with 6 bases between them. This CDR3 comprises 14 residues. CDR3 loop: CASSLDGNTGELFF. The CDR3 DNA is TGTGCCAGCAGCTTGGACGGGAACACCGGGGAGCTGTTTTTT.

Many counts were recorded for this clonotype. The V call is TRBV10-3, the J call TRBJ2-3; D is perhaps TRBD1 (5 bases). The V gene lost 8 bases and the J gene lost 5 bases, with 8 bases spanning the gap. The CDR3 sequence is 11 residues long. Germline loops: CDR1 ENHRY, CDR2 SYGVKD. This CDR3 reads CAIQQGDTQYF. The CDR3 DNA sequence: TGTGCCATCCAGCAGGGAGATACGCAGTATTTT.

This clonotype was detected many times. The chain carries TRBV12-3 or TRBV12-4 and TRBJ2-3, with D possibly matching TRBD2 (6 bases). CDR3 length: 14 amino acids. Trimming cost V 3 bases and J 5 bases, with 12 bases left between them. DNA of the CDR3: TGTGCCAGCAGTTTCGGCGGGAAGGGAGATACGCAGTATTTT. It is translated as CASSFGGKGDTQYF.

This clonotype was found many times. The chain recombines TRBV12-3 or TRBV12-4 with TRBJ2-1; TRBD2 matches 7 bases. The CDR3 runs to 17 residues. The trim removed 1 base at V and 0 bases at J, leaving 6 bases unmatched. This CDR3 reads CASSLEGIAGSYNEQFF. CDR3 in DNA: TGTGCCAGCAGTTTAGAAGGGATAGCGGGCTCCTACAATGAGCAGTTCTTC.

CDR3 in amino acids: CSARDSSLRTGQYF. The CDR3 bases are TGCAGTGCTAGAGACTCGAGCCTCCGGACTGGGCAGTACTTC. The genes are TRBV20-1 and TRBJ2-7; a weak D match, TRBD2 (5 bases). The germline V and J ends were trimmed by 0 bases and 9 bases, with 18 bases remaining between them. Germline CDR1 is DFQATT and CDR2 is SNEGSKA (reference sequence). The length of the CDR3 is 14 residues.

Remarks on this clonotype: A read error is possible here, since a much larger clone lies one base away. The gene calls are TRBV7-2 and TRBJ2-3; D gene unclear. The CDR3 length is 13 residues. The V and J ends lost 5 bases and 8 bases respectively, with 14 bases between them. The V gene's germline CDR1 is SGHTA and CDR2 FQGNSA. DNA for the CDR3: TGTGCCAGCAGCCCAACCGCGGCAGGTACGCAGTATTTT. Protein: CASSPTAAGTQYF.

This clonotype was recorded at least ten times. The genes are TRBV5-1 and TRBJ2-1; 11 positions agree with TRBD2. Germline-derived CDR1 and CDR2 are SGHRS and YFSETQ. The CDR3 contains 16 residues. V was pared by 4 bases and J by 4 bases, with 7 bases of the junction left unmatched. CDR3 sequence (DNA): TGCGCCAGCAGCCTCATTCTAGCGGGAGGATACAATGAGCAGTTCTTC. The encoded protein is CASSLILAGGYNEQFF.

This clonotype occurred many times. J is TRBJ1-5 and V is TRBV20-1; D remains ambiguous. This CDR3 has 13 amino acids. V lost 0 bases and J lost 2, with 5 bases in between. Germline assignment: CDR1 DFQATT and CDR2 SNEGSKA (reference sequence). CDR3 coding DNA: TGCAGTGCTAGAGAGGGTGGCAATCAGCCCCAGCATTTT. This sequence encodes CSAREGGNQPQHF.

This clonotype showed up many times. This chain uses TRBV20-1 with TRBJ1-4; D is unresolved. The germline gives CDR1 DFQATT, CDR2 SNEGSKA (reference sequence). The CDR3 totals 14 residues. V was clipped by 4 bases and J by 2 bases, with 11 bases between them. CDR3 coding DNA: TGCAGTGCTAAGGACCTCCCCACTAATGAAAAACTGTTTTTT. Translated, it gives CSAKDLPTNEKLFF.

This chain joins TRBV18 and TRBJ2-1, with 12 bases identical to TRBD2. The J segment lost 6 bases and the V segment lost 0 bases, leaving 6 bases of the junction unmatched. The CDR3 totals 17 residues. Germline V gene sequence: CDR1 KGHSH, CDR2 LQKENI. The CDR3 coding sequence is TGTGCCAGCTCACCACCCGGGAGACTAGCGGGAGCCAATGAGCAGTTCTTC. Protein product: CASSPPGRLAGANEQFF.

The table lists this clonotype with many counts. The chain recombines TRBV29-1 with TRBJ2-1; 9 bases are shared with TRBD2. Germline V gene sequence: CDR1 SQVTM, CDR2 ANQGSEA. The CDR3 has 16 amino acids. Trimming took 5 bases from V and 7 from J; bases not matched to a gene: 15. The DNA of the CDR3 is TGCAGCGTTTTGCGGTCGGCGGGAGGGCCAGCGAATGAGCAGTTCTTC. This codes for CSVLRSAGGPANEQFF.

CDR3 nucleotide sequence: TGTGCCAGCAGCCTCGGGACTAGCGGGAGCCGGAACACCGGGGAGCTGTTTTTT. Translated: CASSLGTSGSRNTGELFF. The chain links TRBV7-8 to TRBJ2-2, with 14 bases lining up with TRBD2. In germline, CDR1 is SGHVS, CDR2 FQNEAQ. CDR3 length equals 18 residues. V dropped 5 bases and J dropped 1; count of bases not matched to a gene: 6.

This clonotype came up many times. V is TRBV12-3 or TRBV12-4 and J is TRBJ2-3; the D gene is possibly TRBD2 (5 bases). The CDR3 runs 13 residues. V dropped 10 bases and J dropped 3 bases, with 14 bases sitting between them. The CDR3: CATMEVETDTQYF. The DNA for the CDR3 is TGTGCCACCATGGAGGTGGAGACAGATACGCAGTATTTT.

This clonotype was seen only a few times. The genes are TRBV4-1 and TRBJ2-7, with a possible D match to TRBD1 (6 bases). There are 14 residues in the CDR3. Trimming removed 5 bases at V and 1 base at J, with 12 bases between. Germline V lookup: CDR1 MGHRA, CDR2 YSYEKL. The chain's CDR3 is CASSDDRFSYEQYF. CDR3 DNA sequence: TGCGCCAGCAGCGACGACAGGTTTTCCTACGAGCAGTACTTC.

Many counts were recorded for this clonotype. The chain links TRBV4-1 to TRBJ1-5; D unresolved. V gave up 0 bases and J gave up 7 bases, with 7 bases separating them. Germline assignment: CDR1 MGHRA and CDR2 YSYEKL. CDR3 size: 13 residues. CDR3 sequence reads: CASSQDQVQPQHF. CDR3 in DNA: TGCGCCAGCAGCCAAGACCAGGTGCAGCCCCAGCATTTT.

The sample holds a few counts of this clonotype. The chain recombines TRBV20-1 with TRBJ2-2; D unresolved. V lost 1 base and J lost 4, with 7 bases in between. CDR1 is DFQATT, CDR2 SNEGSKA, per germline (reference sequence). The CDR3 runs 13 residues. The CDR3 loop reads CSARGRGTGELFF. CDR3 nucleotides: TGCAGTGCTAGAGGTCGCGGCACCGGGGAGCTGTTTTTT.